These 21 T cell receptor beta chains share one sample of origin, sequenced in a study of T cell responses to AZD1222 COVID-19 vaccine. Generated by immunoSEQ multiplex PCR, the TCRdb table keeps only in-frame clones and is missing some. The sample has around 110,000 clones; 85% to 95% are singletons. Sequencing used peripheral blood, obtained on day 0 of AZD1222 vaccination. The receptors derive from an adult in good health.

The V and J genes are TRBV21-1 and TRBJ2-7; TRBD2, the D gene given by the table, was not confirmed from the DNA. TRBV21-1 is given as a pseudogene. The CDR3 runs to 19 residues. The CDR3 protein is CASCMWGLAGFPPSGEQYF. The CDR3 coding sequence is TGTGCCAGCTGTATGTGGGGACTAGCGGGATTTCCTCCCTCAGGCGAGCAGTACTTC.

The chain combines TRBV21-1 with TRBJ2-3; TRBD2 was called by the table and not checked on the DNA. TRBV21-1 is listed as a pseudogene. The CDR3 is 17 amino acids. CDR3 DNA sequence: TGTGCCAGCAGCAAAGAGACTAGCGGGGTTTGGGCAGATACGCAGTATTTT. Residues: CASSKETSGVWADTQYF.

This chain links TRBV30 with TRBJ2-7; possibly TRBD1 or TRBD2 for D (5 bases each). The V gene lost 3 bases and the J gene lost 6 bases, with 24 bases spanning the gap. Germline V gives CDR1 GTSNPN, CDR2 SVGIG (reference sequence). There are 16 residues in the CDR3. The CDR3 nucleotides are TGTGCCTGGAGGGACTTAACGGACACGGCTGGTGGCGAGCAGTACTTC. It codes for CAWRDLTDTAGGEQYF.

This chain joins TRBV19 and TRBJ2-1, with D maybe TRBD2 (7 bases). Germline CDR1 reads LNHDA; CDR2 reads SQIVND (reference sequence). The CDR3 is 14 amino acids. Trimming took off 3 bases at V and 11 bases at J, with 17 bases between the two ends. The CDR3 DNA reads TGTGCCAGTAGTATTGGGAGGGGGGGAGACAAGCAGTTCTTC. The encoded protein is CASSIGRGGDKQFF.

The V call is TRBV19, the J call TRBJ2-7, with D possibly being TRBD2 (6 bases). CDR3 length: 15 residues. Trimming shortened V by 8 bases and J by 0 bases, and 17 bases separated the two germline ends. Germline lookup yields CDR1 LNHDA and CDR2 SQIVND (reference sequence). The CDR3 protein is CASSKLADSSYEQYF. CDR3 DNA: TGTGCCAGTTCCAAACTAGCAGATAGCTCCTACGAGCAGTACTTC.

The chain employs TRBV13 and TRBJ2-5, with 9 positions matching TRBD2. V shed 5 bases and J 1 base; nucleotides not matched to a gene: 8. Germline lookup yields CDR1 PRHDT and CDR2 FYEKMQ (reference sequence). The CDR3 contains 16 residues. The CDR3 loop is CASSPRLAELQETQYF. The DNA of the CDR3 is TGTGCCAGCAGCCCGAGACTAGCGGAGCTCCAAGAGACCCAGTACTTC.

The CDR3 DNA reads as TGTGCCATCAGTGCTCCGGGGGGACAGGCGAGCACAGATACGCAGTATTTT. Residues: CAISAPGGQASTDTQYF. The rearrangement uses TRBV10-3 and TRBJ2-3; TRBD1 is a possible D gene (8 bases). This CDR3 is built from 17 residues. The germline V gene encodes CDR1 ENHRY and CDR2 SYGVKD. V was pared by 4 bases and J by 0 bases, with 17 bases between.

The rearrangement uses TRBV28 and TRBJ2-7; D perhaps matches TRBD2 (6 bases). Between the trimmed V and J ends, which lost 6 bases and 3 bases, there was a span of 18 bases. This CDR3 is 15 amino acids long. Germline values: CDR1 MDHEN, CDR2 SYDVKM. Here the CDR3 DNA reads TGTGCCAGCAGGGCCCCTAGCGAGGGGCACTACGAGCAGTACTTC. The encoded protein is CASRAPSEGHYEQYF.

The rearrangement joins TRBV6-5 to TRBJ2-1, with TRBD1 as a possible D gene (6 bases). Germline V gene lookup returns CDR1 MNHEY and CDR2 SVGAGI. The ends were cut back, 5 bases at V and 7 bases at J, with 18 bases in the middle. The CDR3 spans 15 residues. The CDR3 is CASSLLGGFMNEQFF. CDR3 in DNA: TGTGCCAGCAGTCTGCTAGGGGGTTTCATGAATGAGCAGTTCTTC.

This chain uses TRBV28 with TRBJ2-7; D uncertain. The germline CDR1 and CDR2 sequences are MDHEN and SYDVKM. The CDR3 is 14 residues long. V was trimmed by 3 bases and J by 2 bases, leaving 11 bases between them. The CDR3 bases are TGTGCCAGCAGTTTTCCGGGCGAAACCTACGAGCAGTACTTC. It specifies CASSFPGETYEQYF. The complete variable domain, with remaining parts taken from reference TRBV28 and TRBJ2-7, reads DVKVTQSSRYLVKRTGEKVFLECVQDMDHENMFWYRQDPGLGLRLIYFSYDVKMKEKGDIPEGYSVSREKKERFSLILESASTNQTSMYLCASSFPGETYEQYFGPGTRLTVT.

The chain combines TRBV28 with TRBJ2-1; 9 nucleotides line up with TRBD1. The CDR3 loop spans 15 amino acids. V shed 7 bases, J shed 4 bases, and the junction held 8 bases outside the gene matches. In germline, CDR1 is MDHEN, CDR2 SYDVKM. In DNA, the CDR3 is TGTGCCAGCACCCCGGGGACAGGGAATTACAATGAGCAGTTCTTC. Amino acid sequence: CASTPGTGNYNEQFF.

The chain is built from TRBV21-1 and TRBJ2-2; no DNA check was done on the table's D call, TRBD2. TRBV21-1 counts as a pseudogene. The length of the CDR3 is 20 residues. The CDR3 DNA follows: TGTGCCAGCAGCAAAAGGGGACCGCTCCAAAAGGACTACCCGGGGGGGGAGCTGTTTTTT. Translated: CASSKRGPLQKDYPGGELFF.

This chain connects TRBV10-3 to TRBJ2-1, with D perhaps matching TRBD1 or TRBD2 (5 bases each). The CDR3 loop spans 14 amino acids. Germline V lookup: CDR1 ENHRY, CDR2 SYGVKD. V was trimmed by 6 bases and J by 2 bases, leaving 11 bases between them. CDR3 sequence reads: CAIRLMGAYNEQFF. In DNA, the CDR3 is TGTGCCATCAGGCTTATGGGGGCCTACAATGAGCAGTTCTTC.

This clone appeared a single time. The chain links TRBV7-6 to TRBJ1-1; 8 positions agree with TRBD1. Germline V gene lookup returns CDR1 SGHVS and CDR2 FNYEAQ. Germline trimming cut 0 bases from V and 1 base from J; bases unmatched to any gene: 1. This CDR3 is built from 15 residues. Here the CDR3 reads CASSLAGTGNTEAFF. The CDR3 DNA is TGTGCCAGCAGCTTAGCGGGGACAGGGAACACTGAAGCTTTCTTT.

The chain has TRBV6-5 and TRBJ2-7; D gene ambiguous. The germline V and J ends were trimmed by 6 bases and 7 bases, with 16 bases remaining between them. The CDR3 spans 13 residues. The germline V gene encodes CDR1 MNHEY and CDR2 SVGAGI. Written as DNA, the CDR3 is TGTGCCAGCAGCCCCCGATGGCCGAGGGAGCAGTACTTC. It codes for CASSPRWPREQYF.

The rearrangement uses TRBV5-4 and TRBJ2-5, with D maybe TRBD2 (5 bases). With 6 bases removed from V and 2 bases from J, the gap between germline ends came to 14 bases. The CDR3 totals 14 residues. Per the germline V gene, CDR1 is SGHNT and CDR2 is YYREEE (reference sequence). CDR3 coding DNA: TGTGCCAGCAATGAGGGCGGAACTCAAGAGACCCAGTACTTC. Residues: CASNEGGTQETQYF. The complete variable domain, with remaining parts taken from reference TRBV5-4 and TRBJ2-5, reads ETGVTQSPTHLIKTRGQQVTLRCSSQSGHNTVSWYQQALGQGPQFIFQYYREEENGRGNFPPRFSGLQFPNYSSELNVNALELDDSALYLCASNEGGTQETQYFGPGTRLLVL.

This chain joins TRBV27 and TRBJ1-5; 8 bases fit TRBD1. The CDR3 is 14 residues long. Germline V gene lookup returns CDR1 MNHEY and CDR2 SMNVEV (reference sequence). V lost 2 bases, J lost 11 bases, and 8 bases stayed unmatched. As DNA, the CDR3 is TGTGCCAGCAGTTTAGGCCAGGGGGCTTGGGCCCAGCATTTT. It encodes CASSLGQGAWAQHF.

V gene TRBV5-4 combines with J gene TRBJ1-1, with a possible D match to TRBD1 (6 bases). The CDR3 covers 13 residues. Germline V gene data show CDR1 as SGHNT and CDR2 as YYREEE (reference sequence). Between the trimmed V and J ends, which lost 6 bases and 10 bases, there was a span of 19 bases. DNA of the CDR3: TGTGCCAGCATTCCCCCAGGGGAGGACGGAGCTTTCTTT. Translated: CASIPPGEDGAFF.

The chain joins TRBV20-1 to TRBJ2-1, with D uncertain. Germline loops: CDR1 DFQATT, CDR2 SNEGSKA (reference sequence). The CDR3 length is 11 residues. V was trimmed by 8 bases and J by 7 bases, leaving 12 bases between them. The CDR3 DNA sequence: TGCAGTATGACTCGGCGGAATGAGCAGTTCTTC. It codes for CSMTRRNEQFF.

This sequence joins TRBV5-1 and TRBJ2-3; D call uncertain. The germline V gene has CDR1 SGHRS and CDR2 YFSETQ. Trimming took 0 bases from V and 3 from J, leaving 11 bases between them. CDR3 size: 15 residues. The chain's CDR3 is CASSLGVGITDTQYF. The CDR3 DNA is TGCGCCAGCAGCTTGGGGGTTGGCATAACAGATACGCAGTATTTT.

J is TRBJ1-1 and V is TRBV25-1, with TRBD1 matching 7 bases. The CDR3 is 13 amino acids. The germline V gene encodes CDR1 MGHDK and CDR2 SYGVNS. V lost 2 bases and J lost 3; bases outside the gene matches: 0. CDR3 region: CASSEQGDTEAFF. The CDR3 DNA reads TGTGCCAGCAGTGAACAGGGGGACACTGAAGCTTTCTTT.